One sample yielded the 6 T cell receptor beta chains listed below, sequenced in a study of T cells in localized non-small cell lung cancer. Measured with immunoSEQ multiplex PCR; TCRdb has only the in-frame clones, and not every one. The sample has tens of thousands of clones, about 92% seen once. Sequenced material: peripheral blood, taken before any cancer treatment. The receptors were sampled from a female donor of 60 years or more with stage I lung adenocarcinoma.

The rearrangement uses TRBV27 and TRBJ1-2, with unresolved D. From germline, CDR1 is MNHEY and CDR2 SMNVEV (reference sequence). The CDR3 loop spans 13 amino acids. V was trimmed by 2 bases and J by 8 bases, leaving 12 bases between them. The CDR3 here is CASSLGQNLGYTF. The DNA for the CDR3 is TGTGCCAGCAGTTTAGGGCAGAATCTCGGCTACACCTTC.

This sequence joins TRBV28 and TRBJ1-5; 10 bases line up with TRBD1. The J segment lost 4 bases and the V segment lost 5 bases, leaving 5 bases of the junction unmatched. The CDR3 covers 15 residues. Germline V lookup: CDR1 MDHEN, CDR2 SYDVKM. The CDR3, as DNA: TGTGCCAGCAGTCCCCAGGGACAGGGGAATCAGCCCCAGCATTTT. It translates to CASSPQGQGNQPQHF.

The chain has TRBV2 and TRBJ2-3; 8 bases map to TRBD1. V gave up 4 bases and J gave up 0 bases; unmatched junction bases: 3. CDR1 is SNHLY and CDR2 is FYNNEI in the germline V gene. This CDR3 comprises 15 residues. The CDR3 region has the DNA TGTGCCAGCAGTGCTCGGACAGGGAGCACAGATACGCAGTATTTT. Encoded protein: CASSARTGSTDTQYF. Based on the CDR3 plus reference TRBV2 and TRBJ2-3, the full variable domain is EPEVTQTPSHQVTQMGQEVILRCVPISNHLYFYWYRQILGQKVEFLVSFYNNEISEKSEIFDDQFSVERPDGSNFTLKIRSTKLEDSAMYFCASSARTGSTDTQYFGPGTRLTVL.

This clone came up once. The chain is built from TRBV4-3 and TRBJ2-3; D is unclear. Germline V gene lookup returns CDR1 LGHNA and CDR2 YSLEER. The CDR3 sequence is 14 residues long. Trimming removed 4 bases at V and 2 bases at J, with 10 bases between. CDR3 sequence (DNA): TGCGCCAGCAGCCGAGAAGGATACACAGATACGCAGTATTTT. Translating gives CASSREGYTDTQYF.

The gene calls are TRBV18 and TRBJ2-6, with D perhaps being TRBD1 or TRBD2 (5 bases each). Between the trimmed V and J ends, which lost 3 bases and 0 bases, there was a span of 15 bases. The CDR3 has 18 amino acids. Germline V gives CDR1 KGHSH, CDR2 LQKENI. This CDR3 is CASSPRRGRLSGANVLTF. CDR3 sequence (DNA): TGTGCCAGCTCACCGCGACGGGGACGCCTCTCTGGGGCCAACGTCCTGACTTTC.

The rearrangement joins TRBV10-3 to TRBJ1-6; D perhaps matches TRBD1 (5 bases). The CDR3 contains 12 residues. The germline CDR1 and CDR2 sequences are ENHRY and SYGVKD. The V end lost 7 bases, the J end lost 7 bases, and 8 bases lay between the germline ends. The chain's CDR3 is CAITQGNSPLHF. The CDR3, as DNA: TGTGCCATCACCCAGGGAAATTCACCCCTCCACTTT.